The source of this TCR beta chain is a study of blood T cell repertoires in COVID-19. Germline CDR1 reads KGHSH; CDR2 reads LQKENI. The V and J ends lost 1 base and 4 bases, in that order; junction bases with no gene match: 11. The CDR3 totals 17 residues. Libraries were prepared by immunoSEQ multiplex PCR; TCRdb keeps only in-frame clonotypes and omits some of them. This table has roughly 50,000 clones, 90% appearing once. Sequenced: peripheral blood. The chain is built from TRBV18 and TRBJ1-2; the match to TRBD1 covers 8 bases. This TCR derives from a man aged 50 to 59 with acute or convalescent COVID-19. The CDR3 coding sequence is TGTGCCAGCTCACCACAAAGGACAGGGAAGAGGGGCTATGGCTACACCTTC. It specifies CASSPQRTGKRGYGYTF.